Each of the 5 T cell receptor beta chains below was sequenced from the same sample in a study of blood T cell repertoires in COVID-19. Repertoires were generated with immunoSEQ multiplex PCR, while TCRdb's copy carries only in-frame clones and drops some. Seen here are approximately 150,000 clones, approximately 80% observed once, and the top ten hold around 5.9%. The sample comprised PBMCs or T cells enriched from blood (not recorded which). The receptors originated from a man aged 40-49 years who had recovered from COVID-19.

This chain joins TRBV6-5 and TRBJ2-7; 9 bases align to TRBD2. Germline CDR1 reads MNHEY; CDR2 reads SVGAGI. This CDR3 has 15 amino acids. V lost 3 bases, J lost 2 bases, and 5 bases stayed unmatched. The DNA of the CDR3 is TGTGCCAGCAGTTATAGCGGGGGCTACACCTACGAGCAGTACTTC. Protein: CASSYSGGYTYEQYF.

This clone appeared a few times. The chain couples TRBV3-1 (or the pseudogene TRBV3-2) to TRBJ2-5; tentative D call: TRBD1 (5 bases). V was shortened by 1 base and J by 2 bases, with 8 bases between the two germline ends. This CDR3 comprises 14 residues. Germline V gives CDR1 LGHDT, CDR2 YNNKEL (reference sequence). The DNA of the CDR3 is TGTGCCAGCAGCCAAGCCACAGGTCAAGAGACCCAGTACTTC. Translated: CASSQATGQETQYF.

This clone was detected only once. The chain carries TRBV7-8 and TRBJ2-1, with 7 bases fitting TRBD1. Germline values: CDR1 SGHVS, CDR2 FQNEAQ. Trimming cost V 8 bases and J 5 bases; bases outside gene matches: 12. The CDR3 length is 15 residues. CDR3 sequence reads: CASAIQGMVDNEQFF. DNA of the CDR3: TGTGCCAGCGCCATACAGGGGATGGTGGACAATGAGCAGTTCTTC.

This clone was observed once. The chain links TRBV2 to TRBJ1-2, with D perhaps matching TRBD1 (5 bases). CDR3 length: 13 amino acids. Germline V gene data show CDR1 as SNHLY and CDR2 as FYNNEI. V gave up 7 bases and J gave up 9 bases, with 18 bases separating them. The DNA for the CDR3 is TGTGCCAGCACGCAGACAGACTTCTCTCGCTACACCTTC. Translation: CASTQTDFSRYTF.

This clone was seen once. The chain employs TRBV2 and TRBJ1-6, with D perhaps matching TRBD1 (6 bases). V was clipped by 7 bases and J by 6 bases, with 16 bases between them. This CDR3 has 15 residues. Germline V gene data show CDR1 as SNHLY and CDR2 as FYNNEI. This CDR3 is CASMLAGTSNSPLHF. For the CDR3, the DNA is TGTGCCAGCATGTTAGCGGGGACATCTAATTCACCCCTCCACTTT.